The 7 T cell receptor beta chains below all came from one sample that was sequenced in a study of tumor and adjacent non-tumor tissue in lung cancer. This sample's RNA came from whole unsorted tissue. More than 3 cm separated this lung sample from the edge of the tumor. Three rounds of nested PCR, following a modified ARM-PCR protocol, produced the TCRbeta library. TCRdb re-called the multiplex PCR reads with MiXCR, one entry per CDR3 protein. The profile shows some 95,000 distinct CDR3 sequences, around three quarters of them singletons. Sequencing was performed on distant non-tumor lung tissue. All receptors come from a man aged 55-75 years with small cell lung cancer.

On this clonotype itself: At one boundary the junction diverges from the germline segment, which might be a read error. The chain combines TRBV28 with TRBJ2-7, with D unresolved. This CDR3 has 14 residues. CDR1 and CDR2 from the germline V gene are MDHEN and SYDVKM. The CDR3 nucleotides are TGTGCCAGGAGTTTATCTCTAAGGGCCTACGAGCAATACTTC. Amino acid sequence: CARSLSLRAYEQYF.

The rearrangement joins TRBV29-1 to TRBJ2-5; the D call may be TRBD1 or TRBD2 (7 bases each). There are 13 residues in the CDR3. Germline CDR1 SQVTM, CDR2 ANQGSEA. CDR3 sequence (DNA): TGCAGTGCCTCTCGTGCAGGGGGGGATACCCAGTACTTC. It translates to CSASRAGGDTQYF.

This clonotype was seen a handful of times. One base away lies a much larger clone, so this may be a sequencing read error. Likely a read error: the CDR3 ends without its conserved phenylalanine or tryptophan. This chain connects TRBV4-1 to TRBJ2-1; 13 bases agree with TRBD2. The ends lost 1 base at V and 5 bases at J; junction bases unmatched: 8. The germline V gene has CDR1 MGHRA and CDR2 YSYEKL. This CDR3 has 18 amino acids. The CDR3 region has the DNA TGCGCCAGCAGCCAAGTAAGCTGGGGACTAGCGGGAAACAATGAGCAGTTCTTA. Protein product: CASSQVSWGLAGNNEQFL.

As to this clonotype: One junction end disagrees with the germline gene, perhaps due to a read error. This CDR3 reads CSVDPRDAPGEQFF. Written as DNA, the CDR3 is TGTAGCGTTGATCCCCGGGACGCCCCCGGTGAGCAGTTCTTC. This rearrangement joins TRBV29-1 to TRBJ2-1, with D perhaps assigned TRBD1 or TRBD2 (5 bases each). This CDR3 has 14 amino acids. The germline gives CDR1 SQVTM, CDR2 ANQGSEA.

This clonotype was seen ten or more times. The rearrangement joins TRBV12-3 or TRBV12-4 to TRBJ2-3; 13 bases map to TRBD2. V was clipped by 6 bases and J by 2 bases; unmatched bases: 5. The CDR3 runs 16 residues. CDR3 nucleotide sequence: TGTGCCAGCAGCCGGACTAGCGGGAGTTTCACAGATACGCAGTATTTT. It yields the protein CASSRTSGSFTDTQYF.

The chain joins TRBV6-6 to TRBJ2-3, with D perhaps matching TRBD1 or TRBD2 (6 bases each). CDR1 and CDR2 from the germline V gene are MNHNY and SVGAGI (reference sequence). The CDR3 length is 14 residues. The CDR3 reads CVTGGGLGTDTQYF. The CDR3, as DNA: TGTGTAACGGGTGGGGGGCTTGGGACAGATACGCAGTATTTT.

As regards this clonotype: At one end, the junction sequence differs from germline, possibly due to a read error. The rearrangement links TRBV6-5 to TRBJ2-2, with TRBD1 as a possible D gene (5 bases). Looked up from germline, CDR1 is MNHEY and CDR2 is SVGAGI. The CDR3 extends over 14 amino acids. The CDR3 reads CASRYTDSTWELFF. For the CDR3, the DNA is TGTGCCAGCCGTTACACAGACAGCACCTGGGAGCTGTTTTTT.